This entry features one TCR beta chain sequence. Antigen unknown. Clones were read by immunoSEQ multiplex PCR, and TCRdb kept only the in-frame ones, dropping some. The data show roughly 50,000 clones, around nine tenths seen once. The CDR3 spans 17 residues. V shed 6 bases and J shed 0 bases, with 20 bases lying between them. CDR1 SGHRS and CDR2 YFSETQ come from the germline V gene. These data are taken from a study of OX40 agonist ivuxolimab in advanced cancers. Study in general: Given to patients was ivuxolimab, an agonistic anti-OX40 (CD134) antibody. Regarding the study as a whole: Partial responders at 0.1-3.0 mg/kg had among the lowest clonal expansion. Averaged across samples, CD8+ T cells carried more expanded clones than CD4+ did.

The chain has TRBV5-1 and TRBJ2-3; D possibly uses TRBD1 or TRBD2 (5 bases each). The sequencing here drew on CD4+ or CD8+ T cells sorted from blood, taken in a trial of the OX40 agonist ivuxolimab. The TCR originated in an adult with an advanced solid tumor such as melanoma, head and neck, liver or kidney cancer. CDR3 DNA: TGCGCCAGCATAAACACGGGGCGACACCTTAGCACAGATACGCAGTATTTT. This translates into CASINTGRHLSTDTQYF.